This T cell receptor beta chain was recovered during a study of regulatory T cells in long-lasting Graves disease. Study-wide points: Accuracy may have suffered from the small sample size.

The CDR3 is 13 amino acids. CDR1 and CDR2 (germline): SQVTM, ANQGSEA. Trimming stripped 4 bases from V and 0 bases from J, with 9 bases between. iRepertoire HTBI primers and Arm-PCR of CDR3 regions built TCR beta libraries. TCRdb itself ran the multiplex PCR reads through MiXCR, one entry per CDR3 protein. The sample lists approximately 560,000 distinct CDR3 sequences, around 15% occurring once. This clonotype was found many times. The antigen is unknown. Noted time point: newly diagnosed GD, antithyroid drugs for less than 3 months. PBMC-derived RNA was used for the TCR library. These data are also associated with another study on T cells in Graves' hyperthyroidism and ophthalmopathy. That source adds: Diagnostic decisions used clinical symptoms, serum thyroxine and TRAb, thyroid ultrasound and orbital computed tomography.

The sequencing here drew on peripheral blood mononuclear cells (PBMCs), taken at new diagnosis, from a patient treated with antithyroid drugs. This receptor was obtained from a man between 18 and 35 years old with Graves disease. The rearrangement links TRBV29-1 to TRBJ1-1; D unclear. The CDR3 coding sequence is TGCAGCGTTGCGGTACAGTTGAACACTGAAGCTTTCTTT. Amino acid sequence: CSVAVQLNTEAFF.